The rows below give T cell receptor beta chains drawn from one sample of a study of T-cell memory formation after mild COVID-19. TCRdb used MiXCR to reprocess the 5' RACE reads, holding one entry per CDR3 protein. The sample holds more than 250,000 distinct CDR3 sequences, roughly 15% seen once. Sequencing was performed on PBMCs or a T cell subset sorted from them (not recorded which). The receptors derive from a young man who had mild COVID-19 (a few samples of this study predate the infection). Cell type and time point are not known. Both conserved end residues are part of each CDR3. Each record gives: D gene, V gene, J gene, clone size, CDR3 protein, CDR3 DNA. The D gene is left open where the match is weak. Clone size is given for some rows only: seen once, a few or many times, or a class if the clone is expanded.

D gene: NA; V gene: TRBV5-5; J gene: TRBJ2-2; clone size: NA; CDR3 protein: CASSLLGHLNTGELFF; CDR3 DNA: TGTGCCAGCAGCTTGCTAGGACACCTAAACACCGGGGAGCTGTTTTTT
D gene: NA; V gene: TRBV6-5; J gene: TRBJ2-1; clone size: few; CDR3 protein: CASSYGPYNEQFF; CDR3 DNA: TGTGCCAGCAGTTACGGGCCCTACAATGAGCAGTTCTTC
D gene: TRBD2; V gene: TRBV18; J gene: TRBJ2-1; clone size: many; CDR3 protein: CASSPLAGGQHEQFF; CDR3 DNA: TGTGCCAGCTCACCACTGGCGGGGGGGCAGCATGAGCAGTTCTTC
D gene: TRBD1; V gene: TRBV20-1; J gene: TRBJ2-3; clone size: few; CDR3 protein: CSARGDRGLGDTQYF; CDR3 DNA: TGCAGTGCTAGGGGGGACAGGGGTTTGGGAGATACGCAGTATTTT
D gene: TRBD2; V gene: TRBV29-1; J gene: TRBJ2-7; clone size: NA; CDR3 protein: CSVGGGWSEQYF; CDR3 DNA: TGCAGCGTTGGGGGAGGGTGGAGCGAGCAGTACTTC
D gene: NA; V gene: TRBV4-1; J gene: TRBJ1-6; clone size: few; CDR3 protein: CASSQDLRGNSPLHF; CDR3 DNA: TGCGCCAGCAGCCAAGATTTAAGGGGGAATTCACCCCTCCACTTT
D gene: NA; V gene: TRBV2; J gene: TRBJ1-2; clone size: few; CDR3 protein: CASSGATRTNFLTF; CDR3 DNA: TGTGCCAGCAGTGGGGCAACTCGGACCAACTTTCTCACCTTC
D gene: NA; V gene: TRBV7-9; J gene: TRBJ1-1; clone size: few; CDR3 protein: CASSDEGNPEAFF; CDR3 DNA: TGTGCCAGCAGTGATGAGGGGAACCCTGAAGCTTTCTTT
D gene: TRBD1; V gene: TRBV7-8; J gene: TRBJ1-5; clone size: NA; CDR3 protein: CASRSTGKDNQPQHF; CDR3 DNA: TGTGCCAGCAGATCGACAGGGAAGGACAATCAGCCCCAGCATTTT
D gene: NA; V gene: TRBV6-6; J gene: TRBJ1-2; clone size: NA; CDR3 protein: CASSPPAGEGYGYTF; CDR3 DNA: TGTGCCAGCAGTCCGCCAGCCGGAGAAGGCTATGGCTACACCTTC
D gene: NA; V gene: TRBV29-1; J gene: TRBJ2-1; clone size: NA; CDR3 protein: CSVGQGLAISNEQFF; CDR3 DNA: TGCAGCGTTGGGCAGGGGCTAGCGATCTCCAATGAGCAGTTCTTC
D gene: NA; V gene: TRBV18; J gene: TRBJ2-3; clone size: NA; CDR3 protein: CASSPRASVADTQYF; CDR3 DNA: TGTGCCAGCTCACCACGGGCTAGCGTGGCAGATACGCAGTATTTT
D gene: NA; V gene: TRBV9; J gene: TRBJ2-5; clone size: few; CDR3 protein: CASSADGLRETQYF; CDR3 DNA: TGTGCCAGCAGCGCAGACGGGCTTCGAGAGACCCAGTACTTC
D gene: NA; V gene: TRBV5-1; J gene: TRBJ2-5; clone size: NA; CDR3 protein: CASSLGPGEETQYF; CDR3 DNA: TGCGCCAGCAGCTTGGGTCCAGGGGAGGAGACCCAGTACTTC
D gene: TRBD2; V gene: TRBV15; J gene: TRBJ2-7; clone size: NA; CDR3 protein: CATSRANSGGYEQYF; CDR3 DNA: TGTGCCACCAGCAGAGCGAATAGCGGGGGGTACGAGCAGTACTTC
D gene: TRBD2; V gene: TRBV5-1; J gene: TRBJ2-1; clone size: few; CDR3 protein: CASSLGLAGALNEQFF; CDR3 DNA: TGCGCCAGCAGCCTGGGACTAGCGGGGGCGCTGAATGAGCAGTTCTTC
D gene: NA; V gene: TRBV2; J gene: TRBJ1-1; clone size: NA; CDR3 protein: CASRTYSDTEAFF; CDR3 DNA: TGTGCCAGCAGGACTTATTCCGACACTGAAGCTTTCTTT
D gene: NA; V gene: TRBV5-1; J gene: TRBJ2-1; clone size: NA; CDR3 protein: CASSIGRGQFF; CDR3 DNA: TGCGCCAGCAGCATAGGTCGAGGGCAGTTCTTC
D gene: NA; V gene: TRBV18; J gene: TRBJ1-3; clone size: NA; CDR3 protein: CASSPQDSSGNTIYF; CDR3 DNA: TGTGCCAGCTCACCACAGGACAGCTCTGGAAACACCATATATTTT
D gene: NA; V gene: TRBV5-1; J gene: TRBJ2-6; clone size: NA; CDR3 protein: CASSWDIITGGANVLTF; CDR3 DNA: TGCGCCAGCAGCTGGGACATTATAACAGGTGGGGCCAACGTCCTGACTTTC
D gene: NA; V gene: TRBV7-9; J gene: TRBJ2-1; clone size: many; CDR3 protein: CASSTWGGASYNEQFF; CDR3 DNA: TGTGCCAGCAGCACTTGGGGGGGGGCCTCCTACAATGAGCAGTTCTTC
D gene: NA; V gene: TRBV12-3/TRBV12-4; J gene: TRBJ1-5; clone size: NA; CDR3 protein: CASILYQPQHF; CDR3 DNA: TGTGCCAGCATCCTTTATCAGCCCCAGCATTTT
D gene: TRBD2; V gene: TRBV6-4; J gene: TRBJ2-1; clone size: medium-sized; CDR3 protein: CASSEAGGSYNEQFF; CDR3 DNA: TGTGCCAGCAGTGAAGCGGGGGGCTCCTACAATGAGCAGTTCTTC
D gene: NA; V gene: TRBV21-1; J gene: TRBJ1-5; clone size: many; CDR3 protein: CASRPGNPKYSNQPQHF; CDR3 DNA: TGTGCCAGCAGACCCGGGAACCCAAAGTATAGCAATCAGCCCCAGCATTTT
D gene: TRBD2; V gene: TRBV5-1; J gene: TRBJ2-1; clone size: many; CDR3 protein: CASSFPTSGGGNEQFF; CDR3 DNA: TGCGCCAGCAGCTTCCCCACTAGCGGGGGAGGCAATGAGCAGTTCTTC
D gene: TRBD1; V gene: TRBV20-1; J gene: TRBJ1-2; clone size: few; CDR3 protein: CSARDGTADGYTF; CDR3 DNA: TGCAGTGCTAGAGACGGGACAGCTGATGGCTACACCTTC